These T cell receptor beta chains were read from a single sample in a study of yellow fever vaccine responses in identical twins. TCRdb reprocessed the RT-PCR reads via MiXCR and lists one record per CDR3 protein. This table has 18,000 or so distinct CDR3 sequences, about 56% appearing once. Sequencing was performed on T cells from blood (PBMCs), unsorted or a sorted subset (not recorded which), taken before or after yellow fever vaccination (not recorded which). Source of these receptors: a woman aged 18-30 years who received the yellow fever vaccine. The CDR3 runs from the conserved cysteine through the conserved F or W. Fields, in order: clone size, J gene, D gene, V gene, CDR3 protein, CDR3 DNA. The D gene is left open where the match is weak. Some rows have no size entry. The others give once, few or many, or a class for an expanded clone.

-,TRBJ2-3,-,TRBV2,CASSELGGGADTQYF,TGTGCCAGCAGTGAATTGGGGGGGGGCGCAGATACGCAGTATTTT
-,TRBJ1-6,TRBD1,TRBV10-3,CAISGSTGKFVSPLHF,TGTGCCATCAGTGGGTCGACAGGGAAATTTGTTTCACCCCTCCACTTT
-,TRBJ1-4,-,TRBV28,CASSLSTTTNEKLFF,TGTGCCAGCAGTTTAAGCACCACAACTAATGAAAAACTGTTTTTT
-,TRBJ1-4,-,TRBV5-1,CASSSQGFGEKLFF,TGCGCCAGCAGTTCGCAGGGCTTTGGTGAAAAACTGTTTTTT
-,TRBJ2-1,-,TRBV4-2,CASSQDWRGSYNEQFF,TGTGCCAGCAGCCAAGACTGGAGGGGCTCCTACAATGAGCAGTTCTTC
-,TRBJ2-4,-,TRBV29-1,CSVEKSAKNIQYF,TGCAGCGTTGAAAAGTCGGCCAAAAACATTCAGTACTTC
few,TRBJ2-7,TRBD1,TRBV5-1,CASSFKGQILTYEQYF,TGCGCCAGCAGTTTCAAGGGACAGATCTTAACCTACGAGCAGTACTTC
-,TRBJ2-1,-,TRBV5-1,CASSLRGGVRNNEQFF,TGCGCCAGCAGCCTACGCGGCGGGGTTCGTAACAATGAGCAGTTCTTC
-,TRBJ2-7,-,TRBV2,CASSEGPTYEQYF,TGTGCCAGCAGTGAAGGCCCAACCTACGAGCAGTACTTC
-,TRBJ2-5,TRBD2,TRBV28,CASSPGTSGGIETQYF,TGTGCCAGCAGTCCCGGGACTAGCGGGGGGATAGAGACCCAGTACTTC
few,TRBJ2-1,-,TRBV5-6,CASSLGDYNEQFF,TGTGCCAGCAGCTTGGGGGACTACAATGAGCAGTTCTTC
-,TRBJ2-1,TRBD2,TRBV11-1,CASSSTNMGLADEQFF,TGTGCCAGCAGCTCAACCAATATGGGACTAGCGGATGAGCAGTTCTTC
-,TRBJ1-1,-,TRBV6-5,CASSYSGHQNTEAFF,TGTGCCAGCAGTTACTCGGGTCATCAGAACACTGAAGCTTTCTTT
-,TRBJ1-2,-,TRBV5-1,CASSLNSENYGYTF,TGCGCCAGCAGCTTGAACAGCGAGAACTATGGCTACACCTTC
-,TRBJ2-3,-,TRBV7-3,CASSLTPDTDTQYF,TGTGCCAGCAGCTTAACTCCCGATACAGATACGCAGTATTTT
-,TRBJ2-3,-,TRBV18,CASSAGDTQYF,TGTGCCAGCTCTGCGGGCGATACGCAGTATTTT
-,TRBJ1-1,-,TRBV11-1,CASSFSTRVNTEAFF,TGTGCCAGCAGCTTTTCGACAAGGGTGAACACTGAAGCTTTCTTT
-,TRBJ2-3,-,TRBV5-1,CASSLNGQSTDTQYF,TGCGCCAGCAGCTTGAATGGACAGAGCACAGATACGCAGTATTTT
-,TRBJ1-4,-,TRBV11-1,CASSAYMGQNEKLFF,TGTGCCAGCAGCGCCTACATGGGCCAAAATGAAAAACTGTTTTTT
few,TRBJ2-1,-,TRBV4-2,CASSQESYPRGEQFF,TGTGCCAGCAGCCAAGAGTCGTACCCCCGAGGGGAGCAGTTCTTC
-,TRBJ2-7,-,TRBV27,CASRSLGEQYF,TGTGCCAGCAGAAGTCTGGGGGAGCAGTACTTC
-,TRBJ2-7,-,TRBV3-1,CASSQAQGGEQYF,TGTGCCAGCAGCCAAGCACAGGGCGGGGAGCAGTACTTC
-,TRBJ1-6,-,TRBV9,CASSVGASHNSPLHF,TGTGCCAGCAGCGTAGGTGCCTCGCACAATTCACCCCTCCACTTT
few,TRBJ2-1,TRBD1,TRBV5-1,CASTQGPSYNEQFF,TGCGCCAGCACACAGGGGCCCTCCTACAATGAGCAGTTCTTC
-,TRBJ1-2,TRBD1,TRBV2,CASSDPGTGLYGYTF,TGTGCCAGCAGTGACCCTGGGACAGGGCTCTATGGCTACACCTTC
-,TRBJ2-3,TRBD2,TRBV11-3,CASSQRLAGSSDTQYF,TGTGCCAGCAGCCAACGACTAGCAGGTAGTTCAGATACGCAGTATTTT
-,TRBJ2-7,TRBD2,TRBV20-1,CSARDQAGDFGEQYF,TGCAGTGCTAGAGATCAAGCGGGGGATTTTGGGGAGCAGTACTTC
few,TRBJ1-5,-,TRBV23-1,CASSPPTGDNQPQHF,TGCGCCAGCAGTCCCCCCACGGGGGACAATCAGCCCCAGCATTTT
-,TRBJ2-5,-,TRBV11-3,CASSLGETQYF,TGTGCCAGCAGCTTAGGGGAGACCCAGTACTTC
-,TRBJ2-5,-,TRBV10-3,CAISESRETQYF,TGTGCCATCAGTGAGTCCCGAGAGACCCAGTACTTC
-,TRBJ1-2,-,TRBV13,CASSYTGKDGYTF,TGTGCCAGCAGCTACACAGGGAAGGATGGCTACACCTTC
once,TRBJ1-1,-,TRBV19,CAIRMTAKNTEAFF,TGTGCCATCCGTATGACTGCTAAGAACACTGAAGCTTTCTTT
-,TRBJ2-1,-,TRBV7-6,CASRGSDRRPYNEQFF,TGTGCCAGCAGGGGTTCTGACCGCCGCCCCTACAATGAGCAGTTCTTC
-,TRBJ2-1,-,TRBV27,CASSLFVQPNEQFF,TGTGCCAGCAGTTTATTTGTGCAGCCCAATGAGCAGTTCTTC
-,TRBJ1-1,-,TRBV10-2,CASSDYSYTEAFF,TGCGCCAGCAGTGATTACAGTTACACTGAAGCTTTCTTT
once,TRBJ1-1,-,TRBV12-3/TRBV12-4,CASSPNRNTEAFF,TGTGCCAGCAGTCCCAACAGGAACACTGAAGCTTTCTTT
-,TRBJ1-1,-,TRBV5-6,CASSPGNTEAFF,TGTGCCAGCAGTCCCGGGAACACTGAAGCTTTCTTT
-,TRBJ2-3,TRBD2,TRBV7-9,CASSLTSGRSRYTQYF,TGTGCCAGCAGCCTCACTAGCGGGAGGAGTAGGTACACGCAGTATTTT
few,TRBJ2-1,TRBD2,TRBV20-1,CSARDPSGTSNEQFF,TGCAGTGCTAGAGACCCTAGCGGCACCTCCAATGAGCAGTTCTTC
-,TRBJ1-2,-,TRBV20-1,CSAWEPGTYGYTF,TGCAGTGCCTGGGAACCAGGGACCTATGGCTACACCTTC
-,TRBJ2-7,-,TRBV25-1,CASSDPISYEQYF,TGTGCCAGCAGTGACCCTATCTCCTACGAGCAGTACTTC
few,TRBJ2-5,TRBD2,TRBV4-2,CASSPTGTSFQTQYF,TGTGCCAGCAGCCCTACGGGGACTAGTTTTCAGACCCAGTACTTC